This is a list of T cell receptor beta chains from one sample in a study of metastatic and nonmetastatic thyroid tumors. TCRdb re-called the PCR reads through MiXCR. Of about 33,000 clones in the sample, approximately 15% are singletons; the top ten hold approximately 5%. Sequenced: blood. Receptor source: a female donor with papillary thyroid cancer or a benign thyroid nodule (not recorded which). Some clones in this sample may be carry-over from other donors' samples. The conserved cysteine and the conserved F or W are not part of the CDR3 here. The order of the fields is clone size, J gene, V gene, CDR3 protein. Rows may omit the clone size; those that give it use once, few, many or a size class.

clone_size: many; j_call: TRBJ1-6; v_call: TRBV9; cdr3_aa: ASSVAGGHSPLH
clone_size: .; j_call: TRBJ2-1; v_call: TRBV7-2; cdr3_aa: ASSFWGLAGGGPYNEQF
clone_size: many; j_call: TRBJ2-5; v_call: TRBV5-6; cdr3_aa: ASSRGGQKGETQY
clone_size: many; j_call: TRBJ2-5; v_call: TRBV18; cdr3_aa: ASSPSSEGGKETQY
clone_size: medium-sized; j_call: TRBJ2-7; v_call: TRBV6-1; cdr3_aa: ASSSDLQVLYEQY
clone_size: few; j_call: TRBJ1-1; v_call: TRBV19; cdr3_aa: ASMLGSFGGTEAF
clone_size: .; j_call: TRBJ2-7; v_call: TRBV5-1; cdr3_aa: ASSLDPVSYEQY
clone_size: few; j_call: TRBJ2-3; v_call: TRBV28; cdr3_aa: ASSRTGVRGTDTQY
clone_size: many; j_call: TRBJ2-7; v_call: TRBV30; cdr3_aa: AQGESYEQY
clone_size: .; j_call: TRBJ1-2; v_call: TRBV3-1; cdr3_aa: ASSQDEGYGYT
clone_size: few; j_call: TRBJ2-1; v_call: TRBV6-5; cdr3_aa: ASSDRGLASVGDEKF
clone_size: many; j_call: TRBJ2-7; v_call: TRBV5-4; cdr3_aa: ASSLEGLSAYEQY
clone_size: many; j_call: TRBJ2-7; v_call: TRBV7-3; cdr3_aa: ASSLTGTGGLEQY
clone_size: many; j_call: TRBJ2-1; v_call: TRBV20-1; cdr3_aa: SASRGLAYNEQF
clone_size: few; j_call: TRBJ2-5; v_call: TRBV6-5; cdr3_aa: ASIYTGCQETQY
clone_size: few; j_call: TRBJ1-6; v_call: TRBV6-5; cdr3_aa: ASSYGKAGNSPLH
clone_size: .; j_call: TRBJ2-5; v_call: TRBV4-1; cdr3_aa: ASSLDGAGGYTQY
clone_size: .; j_call: TRBJ1-2; v_call: TRBV7-9; cdr3_aa: ASSLADREGSGYT
clone_size: few; j_call: TRBJ1-2; v_call: TRBV6-5; cdr3_aa: ASSYQGNYGYA
clone_size: many; j_call: TRBJ2-6; v_call: TRBV10-1; cdr3_aa: ASSGTGSGANVLT
clone_size: many; j_call: TRBJ2-7; v_call: TRBV3-1; cdr3_aa: ASSQPPGLQY
clone_size: many; j_call: TRBJ2-1; v_call: TRBV7-2; cdr3_aa: ASSHGLADYEQF
clone_size: medium-sized; j_call: TRBJ2-7; v_call: TRBV20-1; cdr3_aa: SARAIDGYEQY
clone_size: many; j_call: TRBJ1-6; v_call: TRBV20-1; cdr3_aa: SAAHGRQGYNSPLH